The source of this T cell receptor beta chain is a study of cytomegalovirus exposure and HLA in healthy donors. General observations from the study: The listing of 150 to 200 TCR beta chains classed them as cytomegalovirus-associated. Most TCR sequences proved rare, with some public TCRs found in many donors.

Assay: immunoSEQ multiplex PCR; the TCRdb copy retains only in-frame clones and omits some. The table lists 130,000 to 150,000 clones, 89% of them singletons. From the roughly 120-subject validation cohort, which was separate from the approximately 670-subject first cohort, the donors were drawn. The germline V gene encodes CDR1 SEHNR and CDR2 FQNEAQ (reference sequence). Trimming removed 5 bases at V and 2 bases at J, with 15 bases between. The CDR3 is made up of 15 amino acids. Worth noting for this clone: Its antigen is undetermined.

The chain uses TRBV7-9 and TRBJ1-1; unclear D gene. The sequenced sample consisted of PBMCs. This receptor was taken from a woman younger than 30 in good health and CMV-seropositive. The CDR3 DNA follows: TGTGCCAGCAGCCCCATCCCAGGCCATAACACTGAAGCTTTCTTT. This translates into CASSPIPGHNTEAFF. Using reference TRBV7-9 and TRBJ1-1 for the parts outside the CDR3, the full variable domain is DTGVSQNPRHKITKRGQNVTFRCDPISEHNRLYWYRQTLGQGPEFLTYFQNEAQLEKSRLLSDRFSAERPKGSFSTLEIQRTEQGDSAMYLCASSPIPGHNTEAFFGQGTRLTVV.